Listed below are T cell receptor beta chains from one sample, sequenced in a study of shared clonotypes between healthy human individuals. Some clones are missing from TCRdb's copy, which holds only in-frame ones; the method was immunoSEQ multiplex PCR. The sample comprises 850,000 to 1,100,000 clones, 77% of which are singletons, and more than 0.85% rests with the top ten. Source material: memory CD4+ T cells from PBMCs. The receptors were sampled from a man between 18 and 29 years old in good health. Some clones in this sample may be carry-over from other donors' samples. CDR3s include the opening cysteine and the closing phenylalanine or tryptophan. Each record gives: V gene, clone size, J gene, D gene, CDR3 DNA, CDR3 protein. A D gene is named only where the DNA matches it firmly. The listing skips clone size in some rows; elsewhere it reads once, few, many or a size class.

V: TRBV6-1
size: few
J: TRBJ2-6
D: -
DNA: TGTGCCAGCAGTGCCTTGGGAGGAGGGGCCAACGTCCTGACTTTC
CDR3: CASSALGGGANVLTF

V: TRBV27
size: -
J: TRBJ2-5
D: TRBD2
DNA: TGTGCCAGCAGGATTAGCGGGAGGGAGACCCAGTACTTC
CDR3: CASRISGRETQYF

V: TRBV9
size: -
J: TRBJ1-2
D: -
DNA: TGTGCCAGCAGCGTAGCCCAGGCTGGGTACTATGGCTACACCTTC
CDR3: CASSVAQAGYYGYTF

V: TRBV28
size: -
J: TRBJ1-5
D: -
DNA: TGTGCCAGCAGTTTTGATCAGCCCCAGCATTTT
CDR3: CASSFDQPQHF

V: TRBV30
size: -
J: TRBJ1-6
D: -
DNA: TGTGCCTGGAGTGCACAGGGAATCAGGCTTCCCCTCCACTTT
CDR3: CAWSAQGIRLPLHF

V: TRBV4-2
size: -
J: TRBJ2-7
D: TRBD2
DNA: TGTGCCAGCAGCCAAGTGACTAGCACGTACTACGAGCAGTACTTC
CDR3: CASSQVTSTYYEQYF

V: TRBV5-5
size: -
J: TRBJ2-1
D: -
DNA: TGTGCCAGCAGCTTGGAGGGACGCCCGGCGGCGAATCACAATGAGCAGTTCTTC
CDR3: CASSLEGRPAANHNEQFF

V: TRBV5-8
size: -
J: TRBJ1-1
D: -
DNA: TGTGCCAGCAGGCTGGGACGTTGGAACACTGAAGCTTTCTTT
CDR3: CASRLGRWNTEAFF

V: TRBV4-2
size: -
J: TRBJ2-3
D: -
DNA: TGTGCCAGCGGTTGGGCAGGGGGGACAGATACGCAGTATTTT
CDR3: CASGWAGGTDTQYF

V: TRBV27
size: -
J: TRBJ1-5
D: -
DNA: TGTGCCAGCAGTTTAACCCCGAATCAGCCCCAGCATTTT
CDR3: CASSLTPNQPQHF

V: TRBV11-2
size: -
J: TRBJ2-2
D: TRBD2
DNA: TGTGCCAGCAGCTTACTAGCGGGCCTCACCGGGGAGCTGTTTTTT
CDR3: CASSLLAGLTGELFF

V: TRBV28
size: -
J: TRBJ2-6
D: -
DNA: TGTGCCAGCAAGGGGGCTGGGGCCAACGTCCTGACTTTC
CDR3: CASKGAGANVLTF

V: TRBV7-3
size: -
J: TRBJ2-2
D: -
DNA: TGTGCCAGCAGCTTAACGCGCGGCACCGGGGAGCTGTTTTTT
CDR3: CASSLTRGTGELFF

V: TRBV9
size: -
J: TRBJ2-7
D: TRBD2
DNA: TGTGCCAGCAGCGTAGACGGGAGGGAAACAGAGCAGTACTTC
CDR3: CASSVDGRETEQYF

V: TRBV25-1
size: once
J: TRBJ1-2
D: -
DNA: TGTGCCAGCGGACACCCCGTAGGTGGCTACACCTTC
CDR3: CASGHPVGGYTF

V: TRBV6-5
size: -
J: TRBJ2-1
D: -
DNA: TGTGCCAGCAGCCCTTTACGAGGTTCCTACAATGAGCAGTTCTTC
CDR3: CASSPLRGSYNEQFF

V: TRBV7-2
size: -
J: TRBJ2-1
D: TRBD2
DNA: TGTGCCAGCAGCTTAGTGGGCGGGAGAGACTACAATGAGCAGTTCTTC
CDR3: CASSLVGGRDYNEQFF

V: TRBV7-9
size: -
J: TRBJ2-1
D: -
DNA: TGTGCCAGCAGCTTACGGTCCTATGGTGAGCAGTTCTTC
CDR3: CASSLRSYGEQFF

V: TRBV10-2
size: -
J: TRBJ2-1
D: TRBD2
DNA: TGCGCCAGCAGCGGGACTAGCGGCTACAATGAGCAGTTCTTC
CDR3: CASSGTSGYNEQFF

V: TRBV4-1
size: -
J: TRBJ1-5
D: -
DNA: TGCGCCAGCAGCCAGAAACACCCGAAGGGCGGGGGCAATCAGCCCCAGCATTTT
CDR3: CASSQKHPKGGGNQPQHF

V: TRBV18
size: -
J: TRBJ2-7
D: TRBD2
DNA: TGTGCCAGCTCGGGGGGGTCGGCCTACGAGCAGTACTTC
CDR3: CASSGGSAYEQYF

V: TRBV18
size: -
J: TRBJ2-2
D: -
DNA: TGTGCCAGCTCACCACCGCGGACCGCGAACACCGGGGAGCTGTTTTTT
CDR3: CASSPPRTANTGELFF

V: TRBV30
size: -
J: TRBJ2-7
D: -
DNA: TGTGCCTGGGGACGGGGGGCCGGCTACGAGCAGTACTTC
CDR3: CAWGRGAGYEQYF

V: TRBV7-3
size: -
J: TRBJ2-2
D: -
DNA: TGTGCCAGCAGCTTGAACGGGGCCGGGGAGCTGTTTTTT
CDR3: CASSLNGAGELFF

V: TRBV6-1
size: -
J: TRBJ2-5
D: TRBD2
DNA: TGTGCCAGCTCGGGAGGATTACAAGAGACCCAGTACTTC
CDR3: CASSGGLQETQYF

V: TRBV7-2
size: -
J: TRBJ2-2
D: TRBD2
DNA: TGTGCCAGCAGCCCCTGGCTAGCGGGAAACACCGGGGAGCTGTTTTTT
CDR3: CASSPWLAGNTGELFF

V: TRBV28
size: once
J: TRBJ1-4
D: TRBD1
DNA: TGTGCCAGCAGTTTAATTCGACACAGGGGGGATGAAAAACTGTTTTTT
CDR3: CASSLIRHRGDEKLFF

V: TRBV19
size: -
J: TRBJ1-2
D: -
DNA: TGTGCCAGTAGGAATACCAATAACTATGGCTACACCTTC
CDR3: CASRNTNNYGYTF

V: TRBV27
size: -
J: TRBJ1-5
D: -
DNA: TGTGCCAGCAGTTTAGGGAGGGGCAATCAGCCCCAGCATTTT
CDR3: CASSLGRGNQPQHF

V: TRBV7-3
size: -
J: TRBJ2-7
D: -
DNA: TGTGCCAGCAGCCCCGGGGGTGACTCCTACGAGCAGTACTTC
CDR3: CASSPGGDSYEQYF

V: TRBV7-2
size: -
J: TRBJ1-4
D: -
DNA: TGTGCCAGCAGCTTAAGGGGTGCTGAAAAACTGTTTTTT
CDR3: CASSLRGAEKLFF

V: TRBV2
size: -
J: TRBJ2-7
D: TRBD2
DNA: TGTGCCAGCAGAGCGGGAACCTACGAGCAGTACTTC
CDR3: CASRAGTYEQYF

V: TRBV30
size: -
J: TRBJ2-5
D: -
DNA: TGTGCCTGGAGGAACCAGGATGCGACCCGGGAGACCCAGTACTTC
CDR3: CAWRNQDATRETQYF

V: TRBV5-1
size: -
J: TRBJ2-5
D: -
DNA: TGCGCCAGCAGCGGTACTGGCGGAATCCAAGAGACCCAGTACTTC
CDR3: CASSGTGGIQETQYF

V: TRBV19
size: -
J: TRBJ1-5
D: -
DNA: TGTGCCAGTAGTATACGGGGTAGCAATCAGCCCCAGCATTTT
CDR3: CASSIRGSNQPQHF

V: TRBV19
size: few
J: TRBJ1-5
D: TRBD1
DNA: TGTGCCAGTAGTATCCAGGACAGGGGCTATCAGCCCCAGCATTTT
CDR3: CASSIQDRGYQPQHF

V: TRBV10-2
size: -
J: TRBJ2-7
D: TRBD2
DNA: TGCGCCAGCAAGTGGGCGGGAGGGGATCACGAGCAGTACTTC
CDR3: CASKWAGGDHEQYF

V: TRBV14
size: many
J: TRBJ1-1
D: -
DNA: TGTGCCAGCGGGGGGCCCTACACTGAAGCTTTCTTT
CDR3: CASGGPYTEAFF

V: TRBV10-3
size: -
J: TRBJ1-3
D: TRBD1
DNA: TGTGCCACGAGGGACAGGTCTGGAAACACCATATATTTT
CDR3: CATRDRSGNTIYF

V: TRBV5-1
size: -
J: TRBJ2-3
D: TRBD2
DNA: TGCGCCAGCAGCTGGCTTAGCGGGCGTGGTAACACAGATACGCAGTATTTT
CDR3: CASSWLSGRGNTDTQYF

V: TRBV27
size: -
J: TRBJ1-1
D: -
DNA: TGTGCCAGCAGTACCCTGAGGGCAGGGAACACTGAAGCTTTCTTT
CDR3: CASSTLRAGNTEAFF

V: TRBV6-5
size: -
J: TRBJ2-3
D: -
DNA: TGTGCCAGCAGCCATCGGGACACGACAGATACGCAGTATTTT
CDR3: CASSHRDTTDTQYF

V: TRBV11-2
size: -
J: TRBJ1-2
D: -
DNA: TGTGCCAGCAGCTTAGATCCGACGGTACCGACTGGCTACACCTTC
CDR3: CASSLDPTVPTGYTF

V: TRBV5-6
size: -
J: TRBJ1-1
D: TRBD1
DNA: TGTGCCAGCAGCTTGAGGGGGCTGGGCACTGAAGCTTTCTTT
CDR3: CASSLRGLGTEAFF

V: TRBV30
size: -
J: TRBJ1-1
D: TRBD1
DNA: TGTGCCAGAGCGGGGGACAGTAACACTGAAGCTTTCTTT
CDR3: CARAGDSNTEAFF

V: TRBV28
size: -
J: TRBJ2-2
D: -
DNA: TGTGCCAGCAGAAGGACGGCGGCCGGGGAGCTGTTTTTT
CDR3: CASRRTAAGELFF